The T cell receptor beta chain under discussion was sequenced for a study of T cells in Graves' hyperthyroidism and ophthalmopathy (dated by TCRdb to between 2018 and 2021). For context, the study as a whole: Peripheral blood was collected at initial diagnosis, before any treatment. TCR Vbeta CDR3 sequencing of 120 to 150 peripheral blood samples (over 40 ophthalmopathy, roughly 74 hyperthyroidism and around 17 progressor patients) is reported in the paper. Following sampling, methimazole starting at 30 mg daily was given to hyperthyroidism patients, and high-dose intravenous methylprednisolone was given to ophthalmopathy patients. The 100 or so discovery patients were randomly divided into training and test sets at a 7:3 ratio. Whether ophthalmopathy could be predicted prospectively was tested in an independent validation cohort made up of 18 to 20 hyperthyroidism patients plus 17 patients who later progressed to ophthalmopathy. Thyroid tissue and blood T-cell repertoires from six or seven Graves' hyperthyroidism patients were also compared in the study. TCR V-J signatures able to tell the groups apart were searched for in a discovery cohort of 90 to 100 patients, of whom roughly 42 had Graves' ophthalmopathy and around 57 had stable Graves' hyperthyroidism.

A patient counted as having stable Graves' hyperthyroidism if no progression to ophthalmopathy occurred over 18 months of follow-up. The hyperthyroidism patients were between 18 and 65 years old and newly diagnosed, with a disease duration of less than 2 months. Exclusion was applied to patients with uncontrolled infections, other autoimmune diseases, pregnancy or lactation. Diagnoses were based on clinical symptoms, serum thyroxine and TRAb, thyroid ultrasound and orbital computed tomography. Ficoll-Paque density gradient centrifugation was used to isolate PBMCs from about 9.4 ml of fresh peripheral blood. Total RNA was extracted using Trizol reagent, and RNA quality was assessed on an Agilent 2100 Bioanalyzer. In this sample, this clonotype turned up many times. Its antigen is unknown. No quality values exist for individual bases; no much larger clone is one base distant. The TCR beta CDR3 regions were amplified from RNA transcripts. The first round of RT-PCR for the TCR CDR3 was performed with the HTBI primer set and the Qiagen OneStep RT-PCR kit. Libraries were constructed in a second round of multiplex PCR, after which size selection and purification were performed. The libraries were sequenced on an Illumina HiSeq2000 using paired-end 100 bp reads. The authors processed their data as follows. SOAPnuke was used to process the raw data, with reads discarded if the reads contained adapters or uncalled bases, had a mean Phred below 15, or lacked an exact constant-primer or identifier match. COPE v1.2.5 was used to merge high-quality paired reads, and clonotypes were defined as unique nucleotide sequences. MiTCR v1.1 was used to align the clonotypes against IMGT TRBV, TRBD and TRBJ reference segments. Only V-J combinations with frequency above 0.0001, covering about 99% of repertoires, were analysed. A TCS score was defined as the ratio of F50 (clonal expansion) to E x V (chaos), with BLOSUM62-based TCRdist applied between CDR3 peptides within each V-J. Welch's t-statistics and random forest reduced around 550 V-J features to some 14, which were used in a naive Bayes classifier (R e1071). Through fastp at Q25 and MiXCR, TCRdb rebuilt clones from the public reads, retaining in-frame beta chains. Rows are combined by CDR3 protein, so each entry shows the most common genes and DNA. None of the V and J calls come from the authors' own analysis; TCRdb made them. In this sample the table shows approximately 640,000 distinct CDR3 sequences, roughly a sixth of which occur a single time. 15% to 17% of the sample belongs to the ten largest clones.

As encoded in the germline V gene (reference sequence), CDR1 is GTSNPN while CDR2 is SVGIG. The V end loses 0 bases and the J end loses 3 bases, and a stretch of 8 bases separates them. The CDR3 sequence holds 13 residues, the cysteine and phenylalanine included. Here the CDR3 DNA is all that survives: 39 bases in frame from base 1. On the study overall, not on this receptor specifically: Ophthalmopathy was separated from stable hyperthyroidism by a 13 V-J signature model, with approximately 89% sensitivity and about 84% specificity obtained in cross-validation and 80%/75% obtained in testing. No statistical method was used to set the sample size in advance, and investigators knew the group allocation. Most expanded thyroid clonotypes (frequency above 0.001) were also found in blood, which suggests that blood repertoires may mirror thyroid immune responses. In validation, progression to ophthalmopathy was predicted by the model with 70.59% sensitivity and 72% to 85% specificity, a median of about 6 months before onset.

The receptor was isolated from a man aged 45-65 years with Graves' hyperthyroidism. Sequencing was done on a sample of blood. Rearrangement joined TRBV30 to TRBJ1-1, with the identity of the D gene unclear. Here the CDR3 is given as CAWSVNEDTEAFF. The DNA sequence is TGTGCCTGGAGTGTAAACGAGGACACTGAAGCTTTCTTT.